The subject of this entry is one T cell receptor (beta chain). These data are taken from a study of blood T cell repertoires in COVID-19. About the research overall: Sources were T cells, B-cell-depleted T cells, or PBMCs; the material itself was cDNA or gDNA.

As processed by the authors: How many nucleated cells were present was estimated from reference gene primer amplification. Assay used: immunoSEQ multiplex PCR; TCRdb lists only in-frame clones, some missing. Clone size and the V and J calls come from that table; the DNA yielded D and trimming. The data hold about 76,000 clones, with approximately 85% observed a single time. Seattle researchers signed up patients amid active infection and tracked them longitudinally. This TCR came from a man aged 55 to 70 with COVID-19, enrolled during active disease. Sequencing used peripheral blood.

This chain's CDR3 is CASSPGQGDYYGYTF. The DNA of the CDR3 is TGTGCCAGCTCACCGGGACAGGGGGACTACTATGGCTACACCTTC. V and J are TRBV18 and TRBJ1-2; 11 bases line up with TRBD1. Unmatched junction bases numbered 3, after V lost 3 bases and J lost 3 bases. The length of the CDR3 is 15 residues. Germline assignment: CDR1 KGHSH and CDR2 LQKENI.